Shown below are 16 T cell receptor beta chains from a single sample sequenced in a study of shared clonotypes between healthy human individuals. The repertoire was sequenced with immunoSEQ multiplex PCR; TCRdb's copy has only in-frame clones and lacks some. Of roughly 490,000 clones in the sample, over 60% were seen once. The material sequenced was PBMCs. These receptors all come from a woman in her thirties or forties in good health. Some clones in this sample may be carry-over from other donors' samples.

Comment on this clone: The same CDR3 can be traced to other DNA sequences in this sample. The chain has TRBV6-1 and TRBJ1-4, with TRBD1 identical over 11 bases. The CDR3 is made up of 15 amino acids. Germline CDR1 is MNHNS and CDR2 is SASEGT. V lost 1 base, J lost 7 bases, and 2 bases stayed unmatched. Here the CDR3 DNA reads TGTGCCAGCAGTGAAGTGGGGACAGGGGGTGAAAAACTGTTTTTT. As protein: CASSEVGTGGEKLFF.

The chain couples TRBV29-1 to TRBJ2-7; no clear D gene. This CDR3 contains 11 residues. Trimming left V 3 bases short and J 3 bases short, with 6 bases between. The V gene's germline CDR1 is SQVTM and CDR2 ANQGSEA. The CDR3 is CSVDDNYEQYF. CDR3 nucleotide sequence: TGCAGCGTTGATGACAACTACGAGCAGTACTTC.

This chain uses TRBV4-2 with TRBJ1-2; no clear D. Trimming removed 0 bases at V and 7 bases at J, with 15 bases between. The CDR3 consists of 15 residues. Germline lookup yields CDR1 LGHNA and CDR2 YNFKEQ. CDR3 residues: CASSQDRQNPSGYTF. CDR3 bases: TGTGCCAGCAGCCAAGACCGACAAAACCCCAGTGGCTACACCTTC.

This chain joins TRBV18 and TRBJ1-4; D uncertain. Germline CDR1 KGHSH, CDR2 LQKENI. V was clipped by 2 bases and J by 3 bases, with 7 bases between them. This CDR3 is built from 14 residues. CDR3 DNA: TGTGCCAGCTCACCAGCGGGGTCTAATGAAAAACTGTTTTTT. This codes for CASSPAGSNEKLFF.

This clone showed up just once. The gene calls are TRBV7-6 and TRBJ2-2; 9 bases align to TRBD1. Germline V gene lookup returns CDR1 SGHVS and CDR2 FNYEAQ. The CDR3 has 16 residues. Germline trimming cut 6 bases from V and 5 bases from J; bases unmatched to any gene: 10. CDR3 sequence (DNA): TGTGCCAGCAGACCTAGGACAGGGGAGAAGACCGGGGAGCTGTTTTTT. Translating it yields CASRPRTGEKTGELFF.

The rearrangement joins TRBV28 to TRBJ1-1; possibly TRBD1 for D (6 bases). Trimming took 5 bases from V and 3 from J, leaving 13 bases between them. This CDR3 has 14 amino acids. Per germline, CDR1 MDHEN and CDR2 SYDVKM. CDR3 in amino acids: CASSPTQGYTEAFF. The CDR3 DNA is TGTGCCAGCAGTCCCACACAGGGTTACACTGAAGCTTTCTTT.

The chain recombines TRBV28 with TRBJ2-7; 7 bases map to TRBD2. The trim removed 2 bases at V and 6 bases at J, leaving 10 bases unmatched. Germline CDR1 MDHEN, CDR2 SYDVKM. The CDR3 has 15 amino acids. The CDR3, as DNA: TGTGCCAGCAGTTTACGCGGACTAGGACGTAGCGAGCAGTACTTC. This sequence encodes CASSLRGLGRSEQYF.

The V and J genes are TRBV10-3 and TRBJ1-5; 11 bases map to TRBD1. Germline assignment: CDR1 ENHRY and CDR2 SYGVKD. Germline trimming cut 4 bases from V and 6 bases from J; bases unmatched to any gene: 11. This CDR3 has 17 residues. The CDR3 loop is CAISGGTGQGVSQPQHF. The DNA for the CDR3 is TGTGCCATCAGTGGAGGGACGGGACAGGGGGTGAGTCAGCCCCAGCATTTT.

J is TRBJ2-7 and V is TRBV19, with 8 bases identical to TRBD2. This CDR3 is 14 amino acids long. With V trimmed by 3 bases and J by 2 bases, 3 bases remained unmatched. In germline, CDR1 is LNHDA, CDR2 SQIVND (reference sequence). The chain's CDR3 is CASSIQRGTYEQYF. The CDR3 DNA is TGTGCCAGTAGTATTCAGCGGGGGACCTACGAGCAGTACTTC.

The CDR3 here is CASSYGGTSTDTQYF. DNA of the CDR3: TGTGCCAGCAGCTACGGGGGAACCAGCACAGATACGCAGTATTTT. The chain links TRBV5-4 to TRBJ2-3, with D possibly matching TRBD2 (6 bases). Germline CDR1 reads SGHNT; CDR2 reads YYREEE (reference sequence). The CDR3 extends over 15 amino acids. V lost 3 bases and J 0 bases, leaving 11 bases between the germline ends.

V usage is TRBV18 and J usage is TRBJ1-2; D call uncertain. The CDR3 is 17 amino acids. Trimming took off 6 bases at V and 3 bases at J, with 23 bases between the two ends. Per germline, CDR1 KGHSH and CDR2 LQKENI. For the CDR3, the DNA is TGTGCCAGCTCCCCTCGTGGTTCAGGCCGTTCAGACTATGGCTACACCTTC. It translates to CASSPRGSGRSDYGYTF.

The CDR3 nucleotides are TGTGCCAGCTCAGTCTCCAACACCGGGGAGCTGTTTTTT. Protein product: CASSVSNTGELFF. The chain couples TRBV18 to TRBJ2-2; D unclear. V was shortened by 5 bases and J by 2 bases, with 6 bases between the two germline ends. The CDR3 spans 13 residues. Germline V CDR1 and CDR2: KGHSH, LQKENI.

The chain links TRBV28 to TRBJ1-4, with 7 nucleotides matching TRBD1. This CDR3 has 14 amino acids. In germline, CDR1 is MDHEN, CDR2 SYDVKM. J gave up 4 bases and V 5 bases, and 4 bases lay outside the gene matches. The CDR3 reads CASSGTEFNEKLFF. The CDR3 DNA sequence: TGTGCCAGCAGTGGGACAGAGTTTAATGAAAAACTGTTTTTT.

The chain links TRBV18 to TRBJ1-1; D gene unclear. This CDR3 region has 18 residues. V was cut by 2 bases and J by 0 bases, with 19 bases left in between. The V gene's germline CDR1 is KGHSH and CDR2 LQKENI. CDR3 DNA sequence: TGTGCCAGCTCACCATGCGATAGCGGGAACCCCATGAACACTGAAGCTTTCTTT. This translates into CASSPCDSGNPMNTEAFF.

The genes are TRBV4-1 and TRBJ2-1, with 8 positions matching TRBD2. The CDR3 contains 17 residues. V was clipped by 2 bases and J by 5 bases; unmatched bases: 11. The V gene's germline CDR1 is MGHRA and CDR2 YSYEKL. The CDR3 loop is CASSQPTSGRINNEQFF. In DNA form, the CDR3 reads TGCGCCAGCAGCCAACCCACTAGCGGTCGCATTAACAATGAGCAGTTCTTC.

The chain joins TRBV4-1 to TRBJ2-1; D is unclear. The CDR3 spans 13 residues. Per the germline V gene, CDR1 is MGHRA and CDR2 is YSYEKL. Deletions cut 6 bases from V and 6 bases from J, with 12 bases between. CDR3 loop: CASSPRQSNEQFF. The CDR3 nucleotides are TGCGCCAGCAGTCCTCGCCAGAGCAATGAGCAGTTCTTC.